These 24 T cell receptor beta chains came from one sample sequenced in a study of blood T cell repertoires in COVID-19 (dated by TCRdb to the early 2020s). Library method: the immunoSEQ multiplex PCR assay. TCRdb carries this immuneACCESS record with in-frame sequences only. Its versions omit some clonotypes, under half of them owing to an unresolved V gene in the studies checked, with the rest unexplained. The sample records roughly 200,000 clones, 75% to 90% of which are singletons. 6% to 6.5% of the sample lies in the top ten. The sequenced sample consisted of PBMCs or T cells enriched from blood (not recorded which). The receptors come from a man aged 40-49 years who had recovered from COVID-19.

The chain couples TRBV2 to TRBJ2-7; D is ambiguous. Germline CDR1 SNHLY, CDR2 FYNNEI. Deletions cut 6 bases from V and 11 bases from J, with 14 bases between. The CDR3 is made up of 11 amino acids. For the CDR3, the DNA is TGTGCCAGCAGCTTGGCACAGCTGGAGTACTTC. Protein product: CASSLAQLEYF. Full variable domain (outside the CDR3, taken from reference TRBV2 and TRBJ2-7): EPEVTQTPSHQVTQMGQEVILRCVPISNHLYFYWYRQILGQKVEFLVSFYNNEISEKSEIFDDQFSVERPDGSNFTLKIRSTKLEDSAMYFCASSLAQLEYFGPGTRLTVT.

V is TRBV7-8 and J is TRBJ1-1; D is perhaps TRBD1 (6 bases). Germline CDR1 reads SGHVS; CDR2 reads FQNEAQ. The CDR3 is 14 amino acids. V was trimmed by 5 bases and J by 3 bases, leaving 13 bases between them. The CDR3 is CASSLYRDYTEAFF. The CDR3 coding sequence is TGTGCCAGCAGCCTTTACAGGGATTACACTGAAGCTTTCTTT.

This CDR3 is CASSVGTPETQYF. CDR3 in DNA: TGTGCCAGCAGCGTAGGCACACCTGAGACCCAGTACTTC. The chain couples TRBV9 to TRBJ2-5; D gene uncertain. The germline V gene encodes CDR1 SGDLS and CDR2 YYNGEE. Trimming cost V 0 bases and J 5 bases, with 8 bases left between them. CDR3 length: 13 residues.

The chain carries TRBV28 and TRBJ1-1; TRBD1 might be the D (6 bases). CDR1 and CDR2 from the germline V gene are MDHEN and SYDVKM. The CDR3 loop spans 14 amino acids. Between the trimmed V and J ends, which lost 2 bases and 1 base, there was a span of 8 bases. CDR3 in amino acids: CASSLQGWNTEAFF. The CDR3 DNA is TGTGCCAGCAGTTTACAGGGGTGGAACACTGAAGCTTTCTTT.

This chain joins TRBV28 and TRBJ2-6, with D maybe TRBD1 (5 bases). The CDR3 sequence is 15 residues long. Germline V gene sequence: CDR1 MDHEN, CDR2 SYDVKM. The V and J ends lost 5 bases and 0 bases respectively, with 8 bases between them. CDR3 sequence: CASSEGASGANVLTF. CDR3 coding DNA: TGTGCCAGCAGTGAAGGGGCCTCTGGGGCCAACGTCCTGACTTTC.

The chain links TRBV10-3 to TRBJ1-2; tentative D call: TRBD1 (6 bases). This CDR3 spans 12 amino acids. V was pared by 3 bases and J by 7 bases, with 9 bases between. CDR1 is ENHRY and CDR2 is SYGVKD in the germline V gene. The CDR3 coding sequence is TGTGCCATCAGTGACGACAGGTCTGGCTACACCTTC. Translation gives CAISDDRSGYTF.

The genes are TRBV13 and TRBJ1-3; no definite D call. V was cut by 1 base and J by 2 bases, with 9 bases left in between. CDR1 is PRHDT and CDR2 is FYEKMQ in the germline V gene (reference sequence). The CDR3 has 15 residues. DNA of the CDR3: TGTGCCAGCAGCTTAGATGGAGAGCCTGGAAACACCATATATTTT. This gives the protein CASSLDGEPGNTIYF.

The chain joins TRBV5-4 to TRBJ2-5; TRBD2 aligns across 9 bases. This CDR3 spans 15 amino acids. Germline lookup yields CDR1 SGHNT and CDR2 YYREEE (reference sequence). J gave up 7 bases and V 3 bases, and 10 bases lay outside the gene matches. Written as DNA, the CDR3 is TGTGCCAGCAGCTCCTTTAGCGGGGGCCGGGGGACCCAGTACTTC. Amino acids: CASSSFSGGRGTQYF.

The rearrangement joins TRBV6-5 to TRBJ2-2; TRBD1 agrees at 8 bases. V gave up 9 bases and J gave up 1 base; unmatched junction bases: 1. Germline CDR1 and CDR2: MNHEY and SVGAGI. This CDR3 spans 13 amino acids. The CDR3 DNA is TGTGCCAGTGACAGGGGGAACACCGGGGAGCTGTTTTTT. Its protein product is CASDRGNTGELFF.

The chain couples TRBV28 to TRBJ2-6; 9 positions match TRBD1. CDR1 is MDHEN, CDR2 SYDVKM, per germline. The CDR3 loop spans 18 amino acids. V lost 3 bases, J lost 4 bases, and 10 bases stayed unmatched. CDR3 in DNA: TGTGCCAGCAGTTTCCCCGGACAGGGGTTGCCCGGGGCCAACGTCCTGACTTTC. Its translation is CASSFPGQGLPGANVLTF.

The chain recombines TRBV6-6 with TRBJ2-6; perhaps TRBD2 as D (6 bases). The CDR3 loop spans 13 amino acids. The V end was cut by 11 bases, the J end by 0 bases, with 8 bases between. Per the germline V gene, CDR1 is MNHNY and CDR2 is SVGAGI (reference sequence). DNA of the CDR3: TGTGCCGCGCGGGGCTCTGGGGCCAACGTCCTGACTTTC. It specifies CAARGSGANVLTF.

This sequence joins TRBV10-3 and TRBJ2-3, with no clear D. The CDR3 length is 13 residues. CDR1 is ENHRY, CDR2 SYGVKD, per germline. V lost 8 bases, J lost 0 bases, and 9 bases lay in between. Here the CDR3 DNA reads TGTGCCATCGGAACAGCTAGCACAGATACGCAGTATTTT. This encodes CAIGTASTDTQYF.

This chain links TRBV9 with TRBJ1-1, with a weak D call TRBD1 (6 bases). V lost 6 bases and J 1 base, leaving 10 bases between the germline ends. Per germline, CDR1 SGDLS and CDR2 YYNGEE. This CDR3 is built from 13 residues. CDR3 sequence: CASTRGPNTEAFF. For the CDR3, the DNA is TGTGCCAGCACCAGGGGACCGAACACTGAAGCTTTCTTT.

The chain combines TRBV27 with TRBJ2-7; the match to TRBD2 covers 11 bases. J lost 3 bases, V lost 4 bases, and 8 bases had no gene match. CDR3 length equals 16 residues. Per the germline V gene, CDR1 is MNHEY and CDR2 is SMNVEV (reference sequence). The CDR3 spells CASSYLTSGKSYEQYF. CDR3 DNA: TGTGCCAGCAGTTATCTGACTAGCGGGAAAAGCTACGAGCAGTACTTC.

The V and J genes are TRBV16 and TRBJ1-5; no clear D gene. The V gene's germline CDR1 is KGHSY and CDR2 FQNENV. CDR3 length: 15 amino acids. The V end was cut by 1 base, the J end by 1 base, with 8 bases between. CDR3 DNA: TGTGCCAGCAGCCAATTGGCGGGGAGCAATCAGCCCCAGCATTTT. Its protein product is CASSQLAGSNQPQHF.

In nucleotides, the CDR3 is TGTGCCAGCTCACAAACCAGGGATCAGCCCCAGCATTTT. Protein sequence: CASSQTRDQPQHF. The chain couples TRBV18 to TRBJ1-5, with D perhaps TRBD1 (5 bases). The CDR3 consists of 13 residues. The V end lost 4 bases, the J end lost 5 bases, and 9 bases lay between the germline ends. Germline V lookup: CDR1 KGHSH, CDR2 LQKENI.

The J gene is TRBJ2-7, the V gene TRBV5-1; 9 nucleotides line up with TRBD2. The V gene's germline CDR1 is SGHRS and CDR2 YFSETQ. J was trimmed by 5 bases and V by 7 bases; bases with no gene match: 10. This CDR3 is 14 amino acids long. The CDR3 here is CASHNSGSTNEQYF. CDR3 sequence (DNA): TGCGCCAGCCACAATAGCGGGAGTACGAACGAGCAGTACTTC.

The V gene is TRBV6-5, the J gene TRBJ1-2; the D is unclear. Trimming left V 8 bases short and J 2 bases short, with 15 bases between. Germline V gives CDR1 MNHEY, CDR2 SVGAGI. The CDR3 loop spans 14 amino acids. CDR3 in amino acids: CASHLAGQNYGYTF. The CDR3 bases are TGTGCCAGCCACCTGGCAGGCCAGAACTATGGCTACACCTTC.

The V call is TRBV7-3, the J call TRBJ2-2; 11 bases map to TRBD2. V was pared by 1 base and J by 5 bases, with 9 bases of the junction left unmatched. The CDR3 is 18 residues long. From germline, CDR1 is SGHTA and CDR2 FQGTGA. The CDR3 DNA reads as TGTGCCAGCAGCTTAAAGGCTAGCGGGGGGTCCTGGACCGGGGAGCTGTTTTTT. It translates to CASSLKASGGSWTGELFF.

This clone was recorded only once. V is TRBV11-3 and J is TRBJ2-3, with 16 nucleotides matching TRBD2. This CDR3 has 18 amino acids. Germline V CDR1 and CDR2: SGHNT, YENEEA. Trimming took 5 bases from V and 7 from J; bases not matched to a gene: 12. The CDR3 protein is CASSPGTSGGAERNTQYF. The DNA for the CDR3 is TGTGCCAGCAGCCCCGGGACTAGCGGGGGGGCCGAGAGGAATACGCAGTATTTT.

This chain uses TRBV10-3 with TRBJ2-4, with D maybe TRBD2 (7 bases). CDR3 length equals 15 residues. V shed 6 bases and J shed 0 bases, with 12 bases lying between them. Germline CDR1 and CDR2: ENHRY and SYGVKD. CDR3 nucleotide sequence: TGTGCCATCAGACAGGGAGGGGGAGCCAAAAACATTCAGTACTTC. Its protein product is CAIRQGGGAKNIQYF.

The chain recombines TRBV5-1 with TRBJ1-1; D is unresolved. V was trimmed by 4 bases and J by 4 bases, leaving 17 bases between them. The CDR3 length is 15 residues. Germline V gene data show CDR1 as SGHRS and CDR2 as YFSETQ. CDR3 nucleotide sequence: TGCGCCAGCAGCCCGGGTGGGGTAGGAGGCACTGAAGCTTTCTTT. Translation: CASSPGGVGGTEAFF.

A single count supports this clone. The V call is TRBV10-3, the J call TRBJ2-1; 7 nucleotides align to TRBD1. CDR1 and CDR2 (germline): ENHRY, SYGVKD. V was pared by 5 bases and J by 5 bases, with 3 bases of the junction left unmatched. The CDR3 totals 13 residues. This CDR3 is CAISRTGDNEQFF. The CDR3 bases are TGTGCCATCAGTCGGACAGGTGACAATGAGCAGTTCTTC.

This clone was observed a handful of times. The chain employs TRBV3-1 (or the pseudogene TRBV3-2) and TRBJ1-2; D unclear. V was cut by 0 bases and J by 8 bases, with 10 bases left in between. This CDR3 region has 13 residues. The germline CDR1 and CDR2 sequences are LGHDT and YNNKEL (reference sequence). CDR3 in amino acids: CASSQDPLPGYTF. The CDR3 region has the DNA TGTGCCAGCAGCCAAGACCCCCTCCCGGGCTACACCTTC.